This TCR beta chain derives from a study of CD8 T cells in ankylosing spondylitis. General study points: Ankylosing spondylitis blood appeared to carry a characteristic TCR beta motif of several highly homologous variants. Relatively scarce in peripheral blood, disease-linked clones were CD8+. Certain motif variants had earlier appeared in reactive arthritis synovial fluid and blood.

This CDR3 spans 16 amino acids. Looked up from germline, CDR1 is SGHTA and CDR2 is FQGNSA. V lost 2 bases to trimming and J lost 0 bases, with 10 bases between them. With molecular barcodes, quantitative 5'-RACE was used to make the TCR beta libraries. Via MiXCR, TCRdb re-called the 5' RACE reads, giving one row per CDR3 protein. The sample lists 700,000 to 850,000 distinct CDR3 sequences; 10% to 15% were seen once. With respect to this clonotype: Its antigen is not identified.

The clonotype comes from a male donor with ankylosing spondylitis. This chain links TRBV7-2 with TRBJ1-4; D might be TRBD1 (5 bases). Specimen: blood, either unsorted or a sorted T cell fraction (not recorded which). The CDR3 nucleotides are TGTGCCAGCAGCTTAACGGCGACAGCAACTAATGAAAAACTGTTTTTT. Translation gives CASSLTATATNEKLFF.